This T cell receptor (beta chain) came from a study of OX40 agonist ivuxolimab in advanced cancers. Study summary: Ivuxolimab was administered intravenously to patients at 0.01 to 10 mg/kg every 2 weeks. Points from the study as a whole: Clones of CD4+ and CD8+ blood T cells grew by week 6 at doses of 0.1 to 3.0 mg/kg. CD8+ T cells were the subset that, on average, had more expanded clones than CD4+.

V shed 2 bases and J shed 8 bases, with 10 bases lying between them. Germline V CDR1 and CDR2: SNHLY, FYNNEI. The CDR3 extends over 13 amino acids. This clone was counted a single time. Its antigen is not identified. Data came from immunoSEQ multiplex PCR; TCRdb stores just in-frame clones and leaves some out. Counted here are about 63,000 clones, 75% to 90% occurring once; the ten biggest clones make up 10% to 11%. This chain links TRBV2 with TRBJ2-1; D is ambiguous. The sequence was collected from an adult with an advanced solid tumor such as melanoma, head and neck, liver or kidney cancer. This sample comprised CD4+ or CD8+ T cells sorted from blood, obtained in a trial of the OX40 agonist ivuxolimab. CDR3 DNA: TGTGCCAGCAGTGAAAGGGTGTACTATGAGCAGTTCTTC. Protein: CASSERVYYEQFF.